This TCR beta chain was documented in a study of long-term antiretroviral therapy in people with HIV. Trimming took off 8 bases at V and 0 bases at J, with 8 bases between the two ends. Germline loops: CDR1 ENHRY, CDR2 SYGVKD. This CDR3 contains 14 residues. Assay version v3.0 of immunoSEQ was used, and it was run at survey level. TCRdb's copy holds only in-frame clones and misses some; the assay was immunoSEQ multiplex PCR. Among 20,000 to 25,000 clones listed, more than 75% were seen once. The clonotype was recovered from a man aged 60-69 years with HIV. This chain links TRBV10-3 with TRBJ2-6, with D unresolved. Here the sequenced sample was unsorted PBMCs, taken 2.3 years after starting antiretroviral therapy. The CDR3 DNA is TGTGCCATCGGACGGAGCTCTGGGGCCAACGTCCTGACTTTC. It translates to CAIGRSSGANVLTF.